This TCR beta chain emerged from a study of blood T cell repertoires in COVID-19. For the study at large: The cDNA or gDNA used as material had been derived from T cells, B-cell-depleted T cells, or PBMCs.

V gave up 5 bases and J gave up 0 bases; unmatched junction bases: 11. This CDR3 comprises 19 residues. Germline loops: CDR1 SGHVS, CDR2 FQNEAQ. A single count supports this clone. Generated by immunoSEQ multiplex PCR, the TCRdb table keeps only in-frame clones and is missing some. The sample holds 95,000 to 150,000 clones; over 65% are singletons and the top ten take under 0.95%. This clonotype was sampled from a human donor with acute or convalescent COVID-19. The donor label of this sample is uncertain. What was sequenced was peripheral blood. The rearrangement links TRBV7-8 to TRBJ2-1; TRBD2 matches at 12 bases. This chain's CDR3 is CASSPGLAGKLSSYNEQFF. CDR3 bases: TGTGCCAGCAGCCCCGGACTAGCGGGGAAACTGAGCTCCTACAATGAGCAGTTCTTC. The full variable domain, with the rest looked up from reference TRBV7-8 and TRBJ2-1, is GAGVSQSPRYKVAKRGQDVALRCDPISGHVSLFWYQQALGQGPEFLTYFQNEAQLDKSGLPSDRFFAERPEGSVSTLKIQRTQQEDSAVYLCASSPGLAGKLSSYNEQFFGPGTRLTVL.